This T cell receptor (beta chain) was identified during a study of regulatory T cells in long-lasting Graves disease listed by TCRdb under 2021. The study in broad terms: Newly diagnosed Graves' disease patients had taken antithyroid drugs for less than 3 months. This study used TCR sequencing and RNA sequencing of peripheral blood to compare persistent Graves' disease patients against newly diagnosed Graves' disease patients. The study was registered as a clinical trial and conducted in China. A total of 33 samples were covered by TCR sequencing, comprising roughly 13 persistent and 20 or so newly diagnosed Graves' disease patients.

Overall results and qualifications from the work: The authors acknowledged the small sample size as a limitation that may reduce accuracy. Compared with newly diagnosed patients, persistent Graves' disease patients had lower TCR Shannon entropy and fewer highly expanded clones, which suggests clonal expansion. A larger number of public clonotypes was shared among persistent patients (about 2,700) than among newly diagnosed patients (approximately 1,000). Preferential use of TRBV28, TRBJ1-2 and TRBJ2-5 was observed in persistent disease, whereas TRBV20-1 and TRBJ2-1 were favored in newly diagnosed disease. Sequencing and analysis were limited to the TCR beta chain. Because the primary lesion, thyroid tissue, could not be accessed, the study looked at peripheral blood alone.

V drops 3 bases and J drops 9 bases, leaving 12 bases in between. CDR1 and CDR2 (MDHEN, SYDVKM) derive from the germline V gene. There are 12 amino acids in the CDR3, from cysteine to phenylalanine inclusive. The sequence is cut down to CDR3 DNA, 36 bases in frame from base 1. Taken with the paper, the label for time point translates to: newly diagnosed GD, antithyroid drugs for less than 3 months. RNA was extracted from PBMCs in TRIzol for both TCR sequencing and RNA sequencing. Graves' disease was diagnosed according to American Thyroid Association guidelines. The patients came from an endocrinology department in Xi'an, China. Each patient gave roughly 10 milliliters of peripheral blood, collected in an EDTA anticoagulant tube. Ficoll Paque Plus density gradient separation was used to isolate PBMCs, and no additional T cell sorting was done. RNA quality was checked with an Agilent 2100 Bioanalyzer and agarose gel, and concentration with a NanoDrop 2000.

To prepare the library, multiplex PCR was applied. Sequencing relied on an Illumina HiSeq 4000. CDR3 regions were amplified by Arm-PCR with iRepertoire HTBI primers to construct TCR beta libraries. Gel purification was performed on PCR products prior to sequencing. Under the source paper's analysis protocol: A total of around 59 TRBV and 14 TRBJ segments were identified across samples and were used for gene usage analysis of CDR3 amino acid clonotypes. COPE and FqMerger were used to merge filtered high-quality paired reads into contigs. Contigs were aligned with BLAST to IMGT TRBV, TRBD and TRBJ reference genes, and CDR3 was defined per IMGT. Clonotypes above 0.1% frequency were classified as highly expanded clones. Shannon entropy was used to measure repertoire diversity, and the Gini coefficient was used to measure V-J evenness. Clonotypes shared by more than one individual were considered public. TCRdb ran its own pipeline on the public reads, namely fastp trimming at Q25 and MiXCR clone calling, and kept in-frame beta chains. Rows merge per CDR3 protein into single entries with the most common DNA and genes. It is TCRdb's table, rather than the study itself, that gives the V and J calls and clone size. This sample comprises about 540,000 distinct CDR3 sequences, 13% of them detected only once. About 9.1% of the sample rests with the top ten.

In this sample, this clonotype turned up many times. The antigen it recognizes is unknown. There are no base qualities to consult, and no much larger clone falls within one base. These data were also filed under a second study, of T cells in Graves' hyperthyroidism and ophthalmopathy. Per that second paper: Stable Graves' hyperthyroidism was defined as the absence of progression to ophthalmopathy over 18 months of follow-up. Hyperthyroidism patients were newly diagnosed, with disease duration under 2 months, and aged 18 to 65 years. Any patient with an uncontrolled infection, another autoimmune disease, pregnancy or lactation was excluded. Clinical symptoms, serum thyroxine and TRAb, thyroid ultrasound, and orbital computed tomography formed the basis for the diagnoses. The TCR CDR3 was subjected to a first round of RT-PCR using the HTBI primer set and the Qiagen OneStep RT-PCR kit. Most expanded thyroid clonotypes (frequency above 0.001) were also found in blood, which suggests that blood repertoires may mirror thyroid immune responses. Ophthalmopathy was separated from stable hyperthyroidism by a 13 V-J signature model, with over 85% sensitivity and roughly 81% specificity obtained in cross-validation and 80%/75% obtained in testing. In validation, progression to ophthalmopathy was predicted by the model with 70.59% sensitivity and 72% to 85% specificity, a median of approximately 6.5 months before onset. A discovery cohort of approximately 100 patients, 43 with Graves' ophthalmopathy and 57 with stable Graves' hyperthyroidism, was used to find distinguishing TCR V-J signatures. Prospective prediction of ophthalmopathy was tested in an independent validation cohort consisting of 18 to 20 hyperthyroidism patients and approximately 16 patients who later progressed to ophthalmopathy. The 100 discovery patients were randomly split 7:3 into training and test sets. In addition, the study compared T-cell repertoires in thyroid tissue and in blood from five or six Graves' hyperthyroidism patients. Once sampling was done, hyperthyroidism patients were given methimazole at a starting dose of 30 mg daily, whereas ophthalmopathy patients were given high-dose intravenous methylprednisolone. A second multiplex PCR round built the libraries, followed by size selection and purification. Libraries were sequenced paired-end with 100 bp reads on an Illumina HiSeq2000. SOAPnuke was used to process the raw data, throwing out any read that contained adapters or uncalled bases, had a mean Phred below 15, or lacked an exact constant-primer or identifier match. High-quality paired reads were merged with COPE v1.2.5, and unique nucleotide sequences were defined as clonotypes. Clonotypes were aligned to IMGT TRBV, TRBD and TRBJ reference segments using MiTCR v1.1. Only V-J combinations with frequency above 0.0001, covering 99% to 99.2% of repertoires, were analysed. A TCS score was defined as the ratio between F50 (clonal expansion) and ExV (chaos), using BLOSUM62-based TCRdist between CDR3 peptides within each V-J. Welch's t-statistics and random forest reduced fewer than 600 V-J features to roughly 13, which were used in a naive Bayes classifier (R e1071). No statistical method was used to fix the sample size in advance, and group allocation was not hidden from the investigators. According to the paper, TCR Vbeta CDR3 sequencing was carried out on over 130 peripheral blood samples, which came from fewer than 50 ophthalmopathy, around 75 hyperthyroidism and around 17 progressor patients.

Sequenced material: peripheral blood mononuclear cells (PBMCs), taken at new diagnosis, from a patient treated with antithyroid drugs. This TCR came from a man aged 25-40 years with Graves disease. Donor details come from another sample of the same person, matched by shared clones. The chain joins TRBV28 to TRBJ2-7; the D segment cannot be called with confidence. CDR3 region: CASSLGITTQYF. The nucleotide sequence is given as TGTGCCAGCAGTTTGGGGATTACGACGCAGTACTTC.